Below, 26 T cell receptor beta chains from the same sample are listed, as sequenced in a study of early T cells in non-severe SARS-CoV-2 infection. One entry per CDR3 protein, called by TCRdb with MiXCR from the 5' RACE reads. This sample carries some 57,000 distinct CDR3 sequences, approximately 9.9% of them seen once, and the ten largest clones take roughly 20%. Material for sequencing was whole blood. The origin of the receptors is an adult who was a healthcare worker with PCR-confirmed SARS-CoV-2 infection or an uninfected control (not recorded which).

This clonotype was seen ten or more times. This chain joins TRBV27 and TRBJ1-1, with D uncertain. This CDR3 has 14 amino acids. Germline loops: CDR1 MNHEY, CDR2 SMNVEV (reference sequence). V was trimmed by 6 bases and J by 4 bases, leaving 15 bases between them. CDR3: CASSIREYGTEAFF. The CDR3 DNA sequence: TGTGCCAGCAGCATACGGGAGTACGGCACTGAAGCTTTCTTT.

This clonotype was found many times. The rearrangement links TRBV5-4 to TRBJ1-1, with no clear D. Trimming pared 4 bases from V and 1 base from J, leaving 17 bases between. CDR1 is SGHNT and CDR2 is YYREEE in the germline V gene (reference sequence). The CDR3 is 16 residues long. The CDR3 DNA follows: TGTGCCAGCAGCCCTGCCGTGGGGATCCCGAACACTGAAGCTTTCTTT. This sequence encodes CASSPAVGIPNTEAFF.

The chain links TRBV3-1 to TRBJ2-7, with D uncertain. Germline V gene sequence: CDR1 LGHDT, CDR2 YNNKEL (reference sequence). The V end was cut by 1 base, the J end by 2 bases, with 18 bases between. The CDR3 is 17 amino acids. The CDR3 DNA follows: TGTGCCAGCAGCCAAGGGGTGTTTGGCATAGTCGCCTACGAGCAGTACTTC. It translates to CASSQGVFGIVAYEQYF.

This clonotype has a count of ten or more. The V and J genes are TRBV2 and TRBJ1-1; D unclear. CDR1 is SNHLY and CDR2 is FYNNEI in the germline V gene. The CDR3 loop spans 15 amino acids. V was cut by 7 bases and J by 0 bases, with 15 bases left in between. The CDR3 sequence is CASISGPVMNTEAFF. The CDR3 region has the DNA TGTGCCAGCATTTCCGGTCCAGTCATGAACACTGAAGCTTTCTTT.

This clonotype was observed at least ten times. This chain connects TRBV9 to TRBJ1-2, with D possibly being TRBD1 (5 bases). The length of the CDR3 is 15 residues. Per germline, CDR1 SGDLS and CDR2 YYNGEE. With 0 bases removed from V and 0 bases from J, the gap between germline ends came to 9 bases. The CDR3 DNA is TGTGCCAGCAGCGTAGGCGGGGACCCTAACTATGGCTACACCTTC. Amino acids: CASSVGGDPNYGYTF.

This clonotype has only a few counts. V and J are TRBV19 and TRBJ2-1, with D possibly being TRBD1 or TRBD2 (5 bases each). Germline loops: CDR1 LNHDA, CDR2 SQIVND (reference sequence). Trimming left V 9 bases short and J 2 bases short, with 11 bases between. CDR3 length equals 13 residues. The CDR3 loop reads CASGTPTYNEQFF. CDR3 nucleotide sequence: TGTGCCAGCGGGACGCCGACCTACAATGAGCAGTTCTTC. Based on the CDR3 plus reference TRBV19 and TRBJ2-1, the full variable domain is DGGITQSPKYLFRKEGQNVTLSCEQNLNHDAMYWYRQDPGQGLRLIYYSQIVNDFQKGDIAEGYSVSREKKESFPLTVTSAQKNPTAFYLCASGTPTYNEQFFGPGTRLTVL.

In this sample, this clonotype turned up a few times. V is TRBV13 and J is TRBJ1-5; 7 nucleotides line up with TRBD1. V shed 3 bases, J shed 2 bases, and the junction held 10 bases outside the gene matches. CDR1 is PRHDT and CDR2 is FYEKMQ in the germline V gene (reference sequence). The CDR3 has 17 amino acids. The CDR3 protein is CASSFGPDREGNQPQHF. The CDR3 DNA follows: TGTGCCAGCAGCTTCGGCCCCGACAGGGAGGGCAATCAGCCCCAGCATTTT.

This clonotype was recorded many times. This sequence joins TRBV5-1 and TRBJ1-1; D gene uncertain. Germline loops: CDR1 SGHRS, CDR2 YFSETQ. V was clipped by 3 bases and J by 1 base, with 10 bases between them. There are 14 residues in the CDR3. The DNA of the CDR3 is TGCGCCAGCAGCTCCCAGGCGAAGAACACTGAAGCTTTCTTT. Its translation: CASSSQAKNTEAFF.

This clonotype was picked up many times. V usage is TRBV18 and J usage is TRBJ2-3, with D uncertain. Trimming removed 0 bases at V and 2 bases at J, with 6 bases between. The germline gives CDR1 KGHSH, CDR2 LQKENI. The CDR3 has 14 residues. CDR3 in amino acids: CASSPPTVTDTQYF. The CDR3 DNA reads as TGTGCCAGCTCACCACCTACGGTCACAGATACGCAGTATTTT.

The J gene is TRBJ1-2, the V gene TRBV5-1; 8 bases are a match to TRBD1. The germline V gene has CDR1 SGHRS and CDR2 YFSETQ. The CDR3 sequence is 15 residues long. Germline trimming cut 7 bases from V and 2 bases from J; bases unmatched to any gene: 10. The CDR3 DNA sequence: TGCGCCAGCTATCCGGGACAGGCCCTGAACTATGGCTACACCTTC. This translates into CASYPGQALNYGYTF.

The J gene is TRBJ1-2, the V gene TRBV20-1; D gene uncertain. V lost 4 bases and J 0 bases, leaving 18 bases between the germline ends. The CDR3 sequence is 16 residues long. Germline-derived CDR1 and CDR2 are DFQATT and SNEGSKA (reference sequence). The CDR3 nucleotides are TGCAGTGCTATACTCGGGAGCCGCATTGCTAACTATGGCTACACCTTC. Its translation: CSAILGSRIANYGYTF.

This clonotype has just a few counts. This chain uses TRBV29-1 with TRBJ1-1; D is possibly TRBD1 (5 bases). With 1 base removed from V and 6 bases from J, the gap between germline ends came to 18 bases. The germline CDR1 and CDR2 sequences are SQVTM and ANQGSEA. CDR3 size: 15 residues. The CDR3 coding sequence is TGCAGCGTTGAAGCCGGGCGGCAGAGGGGCGCTGAAGCTTTCTTT. This codes for CSVEAGRQRGAEAFF.

This clonotype has a count of ten or more. The rearrangement joins TRBV4-1 to TRBJ2-7; 8 bases are a match to TRBD1. V was clipped by 3 bases and J by 0 bases; unmatched bases: 13. The germline CDR1 and CDR2 sequences are MGHRA and YSYEKL. The CDR3 is 18 residues long. The CDR3 nucleotides are TGCGCCAGCAGCCAGGGCCAATCGACAGGGGTGAGCTCCTACGAGCAGTACTTC. Translation gives CASSQGQSTGVSSYEQYF.

This clonotype was seen a few times. The rearrangement uses TRBV10-2 and TRBJ1-6; D is possibly TRBD1 (5 bases). Germline CDR1 reads WSHSY; CDR2 reads SAAADI. This CDR3 has 16 residues. Trimming stripped 5 bases from V and 7 bases from J, with 18 bases between. The CDR3 DNA is TGCGCCAGCAGTCAGGGATCCCTATACAGAAATTCACCCCTCCACTTT. Its translation: CASSQGSLYRNSPLHF.

In its sample, this clonotype was seen a few times. CDR3 sequence reads: CASSSQGLAGDEQYF. DNA of the CDR3: TGTGCCAGCAGCTCCCAGGGACTAGCGGGGGACGAGCAGTACTTC. The V and J genes are TRBV7-3 and TRBJ2-7; 14 positions match TRBD2. Germline loops: CDR1 SGHTA, CDR2 FQGTGA. Trimming at V came to 4 bases and at J to 5 bases, leaving 4 bases not matched to a gene. This CDR3 has 15 amino acids.

The V and J genes are TRBV12-3 or TRBV12-4 and TRBJ2-7, with a possible D match to TRBD2 (7 bases). The CDR3 has 15 residues. V shed 6 bases and J shed 0 bases, with 15 bases lying between them. The CDR3 coding sequence is TGTGCCAGCAGCCGGGGCGGGGGCCTCTCCTACGAGCAGTACTTC. Translated: CASSRGGGLSYEQYF.

This clonotype was counted many times. The chain carries TRBV14 and TRBJ2-3; the match to TRBD1 covers 7 bases. This CDR3 spans 16 amino acids. With 5 bases clipped from V and 4 bases from J, the junction kept 12 bases outside the gene matches. Germline lookup yields CDR1 SGHDN and CDR2 FVKESK. The CDR3 DNA reads TGTGCCAGCAGCGCGCCCGACAGGGCCATTGCAGATACGCAGTATTTT. It codes for CASSAPDRAIADTQYF.

V gene TRBV5-1 combines with J gene TRBJ1-2, with TRBD1 matching 7 bases. The CDR3 is 15 residues long. Trimming took 2 bases from V and 7 from J; bases not matched to a gene: 11. CDR1 is SGHRS and CDR2 is YFSETQ in the germline V gene. CDR3 DNA: TGCGCCAGCAGCTTCTTCCCCGGGACAGTCGGTGGCTACACCTTC. As protein: CASSFFPGTVGGYTF.

This clonotype was recorded a few times. V usage is TRBV3-1 and J usage is TRBJ2-2; TRBD2 might be the D (6 bases). Trimming removed 4 bases at V and 6 bases at J, with 9 bases between. This CDR3 region has 13 residues. Germline lookup yields CDR1 LGHDT and CDR2 YNNKEL (reference sequence). Here the CDR3 reads CASSPREAGELFF. CDR3 DNA sequence: TGTGCCAGCAGCCCCAGGGAGGCCGGGGAGCTGTTTTTT. Using reference TRBV3-1 and TRBJ2-2 for the parts outside the CDR3, the full variable domain is DTAVSQTPKYLVTQMGNDKSIKCEQNLGHDTMYWYKQDSKKFLKIMFSYNNKELIINETVPNRFSPKSPDKAHLNLHINSLELGDSAVYFCASSPREAGELFFGEGSRLTVL.

This clonotype was seen ten or more times. The genes are TRBV12-3 or TRBV12-4 and TRBJ2-3, with 7 bases aligning to TRBD2. This CDR3 contains 15 residues. V was pared by 3 bases and J by 0 bases, with 3 bases of the junction left unmatched. DNA of the CDR3: TGTGCCAGCAGTTTGACTAGCCCCAGCACAGATACGCAGTATTTT. Residues: CASSLTSPSTDTQYF.

V usage is TRBV18 and J usage is TRBJ2-7; TRBD1 matches at 7 bases. V was clipped by 5 bases and J by 3 bases; unmatched bases: 13. This CDR3 comprises 16 residues. Germline assignment: CDR1 KGHSH and CDR2 LQKENI. The CDR3 loop reads CASSATLAGGYYEQYF. Here the CDR3 DNA reads TGTGCCAGCTCAGCAACTCTTGCAGGGGGTTACTACGAGCAGTACTTC.

This clonotype was found a few times. The chain joins TRBV11-2 to TRBJ1-4, with a tentative D call TRBD1 (5 bases). The V gene lost 1 base and the J gene lost 6 bases, with 12 bases spanning the gap. The CDR3 is 15 amino acids. The V gene's germline CDR1 is SGHAT and CDR2 FQNNGV. In DNA form, the CDR3 reads TGTGCCAGCAGCTTAGCGGGGACGGTCGATGAAAAACTGTTTTTT. Its translation: CASSLAGTVDEKLFF.

J is TRBJ2-5 and V is TRBV7-9; maybe TRBD1 (6 bases). CDR1 and CDR2 (germline): SEHNR, FQNEAQ (reference sequence). The CDR3 has 15 residues. V was clipped by 1 base and J by 5 bases, with 14 bases between them. The CDR3 spells CASSLDRARTETQYF. In DNA form, the CDR3 reads TGTGCCAGCAGCTTAGACAGGGCGCGCACGGAGACCCAGTACTTC.

This clonotype has at least ten counts. The CDR3 is CASRHRDSSSPLHF. The CDR3 nucleotides read TGTGCAAGTCGCCATAGGGACAGCAGTTCACCCCTCCACTTT. The chain links TRBV12-2 to TRBJ1-6; the D segment call TRBD1 is taken from the table without a DNA check. TRBV12-2 is noted as a pseudogene. This CDR3 spans 14 amino acids.

This chain links TRBV7-3 with TRBJ2-3; 7 positions agree with TRBD2. V lost 5 bases to trimming and J lost 4 bases; unmatched junction nucleotides: 6. In germline, CDR1 is SGHTA, CDR2 FQGTGA. The CDR3 spans 14 residues. Here the CDR3 reads CASSIGLDADTQYF. In DNA form, the CDR3 reads TGTGCCAGCAGCATTGGACTAGATGCAGATACGCAGTATTTT. The variable domain in full, completed from reference TRBV7-3 and TRBJ2-3, reads GAGVSQTPSNKVTEKGKYVELRCDPISGHTALYWYRQSLGQGPEFLIYFQGTGAADDSGLPNDRFFAVRPEGSVSTLKIQRTERGDSAVYLCASSIGLDADTQYFGPGTRLTVL.

V gene TRBV7-3 combines with J gene TRBJ2-5; 7 positions agree with TRBD1. With V trimmed by 5 bases and J by 4 bases, 10 bases remained unmatched. Germline V gene data show CDR1 as SGHTA and CDR2 as FQGTGA. The CDR3 is 15 amino acids. The CDR3 is CASSLLGGMGETQYF. CDR3 bases: TGTGCCAGCAGCCTACTAGGGGGCATGGGAGAGACCCAGTACTTC.